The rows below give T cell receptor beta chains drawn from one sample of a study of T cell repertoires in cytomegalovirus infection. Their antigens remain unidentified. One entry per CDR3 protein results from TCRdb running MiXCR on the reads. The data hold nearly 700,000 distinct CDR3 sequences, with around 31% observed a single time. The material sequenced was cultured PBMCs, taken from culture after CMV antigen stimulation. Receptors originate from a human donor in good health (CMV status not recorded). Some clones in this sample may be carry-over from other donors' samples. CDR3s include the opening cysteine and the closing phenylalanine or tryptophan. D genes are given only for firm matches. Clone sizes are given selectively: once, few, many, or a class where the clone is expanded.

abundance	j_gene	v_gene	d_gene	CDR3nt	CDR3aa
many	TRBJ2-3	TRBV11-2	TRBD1	TGTGCCAGCAGCTTAGCTTTCGGGACAGGGGCCGATACGCAGTATTTT	CASSLAFGTGADTQYF
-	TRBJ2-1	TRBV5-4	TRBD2	TGTGCCAGCAGCCCCAAGACTAGCGGGATAAACAATGAGCAGTTCTTC	CASSPKTSGINNEQFF
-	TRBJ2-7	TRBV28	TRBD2	TGTGCCAGCGCCAACGGGGGGACCTCCTACGAGCAGTACTTC	CASANGGTSYEQYF
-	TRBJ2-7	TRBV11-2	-	TGTGCCAGCACCCAGAGCCCAAACATCGAGCAGTACTTC	CASTQSPNIEQYF
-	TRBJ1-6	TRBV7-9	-	TGTGCCAGCAGCTTAACGAGGCTGAATTCACCCCTCCACTTT	CASSLTRLNSPLHF
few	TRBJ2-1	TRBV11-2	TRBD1	TGTGCCAGCAGCTTATCCGGGACAGAAAACAATGAGCAGTTCTTC	CASSLSGTENNEQFF
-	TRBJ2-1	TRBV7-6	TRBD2	TGTGCCAGCAGCTTAGAAGTAGCGGGAGGGTACAATGAGCAGTTCTTC	CASSLEVAGGYNEQFF
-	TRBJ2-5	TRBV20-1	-	TGCAGTGCTAGAGACTCTAGGCAGGGGCAATTACAGACCCAGTACTTC	CSARDSRQGQLQTQYF
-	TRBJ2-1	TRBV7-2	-	TGTGCCAGCAGCTTATACGGAAATGAGCAGTTCTTC	CASSLYGNEQFF
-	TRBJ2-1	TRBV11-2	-	TGTGCCAGCAGCTTACTGGGCTACGACAATGAGCAGTTCTTC	CASSLLGYDNEQFF
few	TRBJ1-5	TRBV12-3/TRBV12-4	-	TGTGCCAGCAGCCTGAACATAGCGGGTCAGCCCCAGCATTTT	CASSLNIAGQPQHF
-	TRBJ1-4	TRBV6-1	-	TGTGCCAGCAGTGAAGCCGGTTGGGTAGGCGAAAAACTGTTTTTT	CASSEAGWVGEKLFF
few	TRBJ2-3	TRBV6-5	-	TGTGCCAGCAGTTATGGTGGGAGAAGCACAGATACGCAGTATTTT	CASSYGGRSTDTQYF
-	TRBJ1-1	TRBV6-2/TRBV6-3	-	TGTGCCAGCAGGCAGATCAGGGGACCGAACACTGAAGCTTTCTTT	CASRQIRGPNTEAFF
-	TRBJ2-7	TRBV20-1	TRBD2	TGCAGTGCTAGGAGGGCGGGAGATTACGAGCAGTACTTC	CSARRAGDYEQYF
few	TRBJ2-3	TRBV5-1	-	TGCGCCAGCAGCTTGACGGGGGACGCAGATACGCAGTATTTT	CASSLTGDADTQYF
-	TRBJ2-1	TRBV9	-	TGTGCCAGCAGTCATCCCCAGGAGGGTCCCTACAATGAGCAGTTCTTC	CASSHPQEGPYNEQFF
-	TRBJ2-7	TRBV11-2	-	TGTGCCAGCAGCTTAGATAGCCCCCGTTACTACTACGAGCAGTACTTC	CASSLDSPRYYYEQYF
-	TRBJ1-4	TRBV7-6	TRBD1	TGTGCCAGCAGCCCCTACCAGGGGGCCGGTAGTGAAAAACTGTTTTTT	CASSPYQGAGSEKLFF
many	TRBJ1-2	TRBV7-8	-	TGTGCCAGCAGCCCGACAGGACTCGATGGCTACACCTTC	CASSPTGLDGYTF
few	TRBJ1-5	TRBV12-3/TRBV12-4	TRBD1	TGTGCCAGCAGCAAATCCGGGACAGGGTATCAGCCCCAGCATTTT	CASSKSGTGYQPQHF
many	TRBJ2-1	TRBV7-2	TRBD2	TGTGCCAGCAGCTTAACGTCGCCTAGCGGTGAGCAGTTCTTC	CASSLTSPSGEQFF
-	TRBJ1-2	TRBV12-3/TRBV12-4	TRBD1	TGTGCCAGCCGGGCAGGGGGAACTAACTATGGCTACACCTTC	CASRAGGTNYGYTF
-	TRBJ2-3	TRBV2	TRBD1	TGTGCCAGCCGGGAGGGACAGGGGGTAGGAGATACGCAGTATTTT	CASREGQGVGDTQYF
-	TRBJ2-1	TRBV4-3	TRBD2	TGCGCCAGCAGCAAAGAGCCGGCGGGAGGTACCAATGAGCAGTTCTTC	CASSKEPAGGTNEQFF
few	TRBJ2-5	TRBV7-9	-	TGTGCCAGCAGCCCTAGTGCCCCACTAGGTTTAGAGACCCAGTACTTC	CASSPSAPLGLETQYF
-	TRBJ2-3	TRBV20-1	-	TGCAGTGCTAGAGATCGGGCCCTCAATACGCAGTATTTT	CSARDRALNTQYF
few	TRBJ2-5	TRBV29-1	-	TGCAGCGTTGCAACAACGGACCAAGAGACCCAGTACTTC	CSVATTDQETQYF
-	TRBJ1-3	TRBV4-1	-	TGCGCCAGCAGCCAGCAGGACTCTGGAAACACCATATATTTT	CASSQQDSGNTIYF